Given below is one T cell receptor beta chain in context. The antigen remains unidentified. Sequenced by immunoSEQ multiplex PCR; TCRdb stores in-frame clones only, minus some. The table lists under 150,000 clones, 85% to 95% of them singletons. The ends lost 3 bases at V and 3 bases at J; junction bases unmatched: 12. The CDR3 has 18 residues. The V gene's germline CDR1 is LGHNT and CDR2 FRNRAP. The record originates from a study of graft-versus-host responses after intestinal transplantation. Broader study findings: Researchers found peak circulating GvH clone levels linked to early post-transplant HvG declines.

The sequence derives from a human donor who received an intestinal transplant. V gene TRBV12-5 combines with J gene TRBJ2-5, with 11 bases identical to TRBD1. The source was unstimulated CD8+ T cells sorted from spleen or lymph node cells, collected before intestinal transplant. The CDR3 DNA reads TGTGCTAGTGGTTTACGCAGGACAGGGGGCGAAATGGAAGAGACCCAGTACTTC. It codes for CASGLRRTGGEMEETQYF. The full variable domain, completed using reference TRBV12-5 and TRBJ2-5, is DARVTQTPRHKVTEMGQEVTMRCQPILGHNTVFWYRQTMMQGLELLAYFRNRAPLDDSGMPKDRFSAEMPDATLATLKIQPSEPRDSAVYFCASGLRRTGGEMEETQYFGPGTRLLVL.